This T cell receptor beta chain emerged from a study of T cells expressing NK-cell markers. Study-wide context: The TCR beta repertoires originated in sorted CD3+CD56+NKG2C+, CD3+CD56+NKG2C- and CD3+CD56-NKG2C+ T cells.

The CDR3 sequence is 13 residues long. The germline V gene encodes CDR1 MDHEN and CDR2 SYDVKM. TCRdb processed the 5' RACE reads again and assigns one entry to each CDR3 protein, with no DNA. The listing contains 350,000 to 400,000 distinct CDR3 sequences. This TCR was recovered from a woman aged 45-65 years in good health. The chain carries TRBV28 and TRBJ1-1. The material sequenced was blood T cells: a sorted CD56 or NKG2C T cell subset, CD4+ or CD8+ T cells, or bulk PBMC T cells (not recorded which). The CDR3 sequence: CASRSLGPAEAFF. The variable domain in full, completed from reference TRBV28 and TRBJ1-1, reads DVKVTQSSRYLVKRTGEKVFLECVQDMDHENMFWYRQDPGLGLRLIYFSYDVKMKEKGDIPEGYSVSREKKERFSLILESASTNQTSMYLCASRSLGPAEAFFGQGTRLTVV.